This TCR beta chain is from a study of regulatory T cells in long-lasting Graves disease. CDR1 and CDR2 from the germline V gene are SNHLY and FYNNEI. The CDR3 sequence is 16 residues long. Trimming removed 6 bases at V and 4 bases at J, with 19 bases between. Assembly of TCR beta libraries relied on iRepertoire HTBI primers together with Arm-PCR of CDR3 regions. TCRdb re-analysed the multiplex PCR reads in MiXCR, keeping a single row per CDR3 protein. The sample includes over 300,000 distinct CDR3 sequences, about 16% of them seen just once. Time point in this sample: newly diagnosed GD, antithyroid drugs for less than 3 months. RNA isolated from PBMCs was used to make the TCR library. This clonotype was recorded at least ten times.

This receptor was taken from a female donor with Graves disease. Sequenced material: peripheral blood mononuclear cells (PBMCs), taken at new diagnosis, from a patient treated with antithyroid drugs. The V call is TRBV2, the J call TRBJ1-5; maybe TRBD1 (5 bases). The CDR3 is CASRGLDRHQNQPQHF. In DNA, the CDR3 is TGTGCCAGCAGGGGACTAGACCGACACCAGAATCAGCCCCAGCATTTT.